This T cell receptor beta chain was obtained from a study of control samples from healthy donors and cancer patients. Libraries were prepared by immunoSEQ multiplex PCR; TCRdb keeps only in-frame clonotypes and omits some of them. The sample contains roughly 120,000 clones, about nine tenths of which appear only once. The CDR3 spans 14 residues. The V gene lost 6 bases and the J gene lost 8 bases, with 19 bases spanning the gap. Germline V gives CDR1 SGHDN, CDR2 FVKESK. Sequenced sample: blood. This chain joins TRBV14 and TRBJ1-2; D not certain. The TCR sequence derives from a human donor in good health. The donor label of this sample is uncertain. The CDR3 region has the DNA TGTGCCAGCAGTCCCGCGAGAGCGGGTGGAGGCTACACCTTC. Protein product: CASSPARAGGGYTF.